One sample yielded the 29 T cell receptor beta chains listed below, sequenced in a study of post-analysis software for immune sequencing data. Their specific antigens are unknown. Unique molecular identifiers had been added to the TCR beta cDNA libraries. TCRdb fed the PCR reads into MiXCR, producing one record per CDR3 protein. Of around 710,000 distinct CDR3 sequences in the sample, about 43% were seen once. Study-level results: In patients, about five TRBV segments were more frequent than in controls, with TRBV5-6, TRBV5-1 and TRBV20-1 among them.

Specimen: blood. These receptors originate from a girl aged 5-17 years with multiple sclerosis.

The chain couples TRBV6-5 to TRBJ1-1, with no clear D. There are 11 residues in the CDR3. In germline, CDR1 is MNHEY, CDR2 SVGAGI. V was cut by 7 bases and J by 12 bases, with 15 bases left in between. The CDR3 region is CASIGRGGTFF. In DNA form, the CDR3 reads TGTGCCAGCATCGGGAGAGGAGGTACTTTCTTT.

This chain joins TRBV5-1 and TRBJ1-2; D might be TRBD1 (5 bases). The CDR3 contains 14 residues. The germline V gene encodes CDR1 SGHRS and CDR2 YFSETQ. V was trimmed by 7 bases and J by 5 bases, leaving 18 bases between them. CDR3 sequence: CASRQTQGGYGYTF. The CDR3 DNA follows: TGCGCCAGCCGGCAAACTCAGGGCGGGTATGGCTACACCTTC.

There are a few counts of this clonotype. The genes are TRBV7-2 and TRBJ2-7; 8 bases are shared with TRBD2. Germline assignment: CDR1 SGHTA and CDR2 FQGNSA. V trimming: 4 bases; J trimming: 5 bases; junction bases outside the gene matches: 7. The CDR3 runs 14 residues. CDR3 nucleotide sequence: TGTGCCAGCAGCTCCCTCGGGACTAGTGACGAGCAGTACTTC. It codes for CASSSLGTSDEQYF.

This clonotype was counted only a few times. V is TRBV11-3 and J is TRBJ1-2, with 7 nucleotides matching TRBD1. The CDR3 has 11 residues. Germline CDR1 reads SGHNT; CDR2 reads YENEEA. V gave up 11 bases and J gave up 8 bases; unmatched junction bases: 8. CDR3 coding DNA: TGTGCCGTCGCGGCAGGGGGGGGCTACACCTTC. This translates into CAVAAGGGYTF.

The chain is built from TRBV6-1 and TRBJ2-3; 10 bases agree with TRBD2. The CDR3 consists of 16 residues. V trimming: 3 bases; J trimming: 1 base; junction bases outside the gene matches: 4. Germline assignment: CDR1 MNHNS and CDR2 SASEGT. Here the CDR3 reads CASSEGLAGGTDTQYF. Here the CDR3 DNA reads TGTGCCAGCAGTGAGGGGCTAGCGGGAGGCACAGATACGCAGTATTTT.

The CDR3 nucleotides read TGTGCCAGCAGAGGACAGGGTATTCATTCACCCCTCCACTTT. Its protein is CASRGQGIHSPLHF. The J gene is TRBJ1-6, the V gene TRBV12-3 or TRBV12-4; 8 bases align to TRBD1. With V trimmed by 6 bases and J by 8 bases, 6 bases remained unmatched. The length of the CDR3 is 14 residues.

This clonotype was observed a few times. The chain links TRBV12-3 or TRBV12-4 to TRBJ2-7; 8 positions match TRBD2. The CDR3 extends over 15 amino acids. J lost 4 bases, V lost 5 bases, and 10 bases had no gene match. The CDR3 protein is CASSGGLAASYEQYF. In nucleotides, the CDR3 is TGTGCCAGCAGTGGCGGACTAGCCGCGTCGTACGAGCAGTACTTC.

The V call is TRBV12-3 or TRBV12-4, the J call TRBJ2-7; 8 bases fit TRBD2. CDR3 length: 15 residues. Trimming cost V 6 bases and J 4 bases; bases outside gene matches: 11. DNA for the CDR3: TGTGCCAGCAGGGGTAGCGGGAAGGAGGGGTACGAGCAGTACTTC. Encoded protein: CASRGSGKEGYEQYF.

This clonotype was found once. J is TRBJ2-1 and V is TRBV20-1, with a possible D match to TRBD1 (5 bases). CDR1 and CDR2 from the germline V gene are DFQATT and SNEGSKA (reference sequence). The CDR3 is 18 amino acids. The V end was cut by 0 bases, the J end by 3 bases, with 21 bases between. DNA for the CDR3: TGCAGTGCTAGAGATGGGGCCCTTCACAGCCTCAGCTACAATGAGCAGTTCTTC. Protein product: CSARDGALHSLSYNEQFF.

This clonotype has a count of ten or more. This rearrangement joins TRBV7-9 to TRBJ2-7; TRBD1 or TRBD2 may be the D gene (5 bases each). The V end lost 3 bases, the J end lost 4 bases, and 16 bases lay between the germline ends. This CDR3 is built from 15 residues. Germline lookup yields CDR1 SEHNR and CDR2 FQNEAQ (reference sequence). The CDR3 loop is CASSFTGTEKYEQYF. The CDR3 region has the DNA TGTGCCAGCAGCTTTACCGGGACGGAGAAATACGAGCAGTACTTC. Full variable domain (missing parts from reference TRBV7-9 and TRBJ2-7): DTGVSQNPRHKITKRGQNVTFRCDPISEHNRLYWYRQTLGQGPEFLTYFQNEAQLEKSRLLSDRFSAERPKGSFSTLEIQRTEQGDSAMYLCASSFTGTEKYEQYFGPGTRLTVT.

The V gene is TRBV29-1, the J gene TRBJ1-1, with D unresolved. The CDR3 consists of 12 residues. V was shortened by 4 bases and J by 6 bases, with 12 bases between the two germline ends. CDR1 is SQVTM, CDR2 ANQGSEA, per germline. CDR3 protein: CSVVSSEPEAFF. The CDR3 region has the DNA TGCAGCGTTGTCAGTTCGGAGCCTGAAGCTTTCTTT.

The V gene is TRBV7-8, the J gene TRBJ2-3, with 9 bases fitting TRBD2. Germline V gene lookup returns CDR1 SGHVS and CDR2 FQNEAQ. Trimming took 5 bases from V and 0 from J; bases not matched to a gene: 9. This CDR3 has 17 residues. CDR3 in DNA: TGTGCCAGCAGCCTCAGACTAGCGGAAACTAGCACAGATACGCAGTATTTT. Its translation: CASSLRLAETSTDTQYF.

The genes are TRBV24-1 and TRBJ1-2; tentative D call: TRBD1 (6 bases). Germline lookup yields CDR1 KGHDR and CDR2 SFDVKD. CDR3 length equals 14 residues. Trimming shortened V by 5 bases and J by 4 bases, and 13 bases separated the two germline ends. The DNA for the CDR3 is TGTGCCACCAGTGCCCCGGACAGCATCTATGGCTACACCTTC. It translates to CATSAPDSIYGYTF.

The rearrangement uses TRBV25-1 and TRBJ1-2; D remains ambiguous. V was shortened by 4 bases and J by 5 bases, with 8 bases between the two germline ends. The CDR3 is 12 amino acids. Germline-derived CDR1 and CDR2 are MGHDK and SYGVNS. In DNA form, the CDR3 reads TGTGCCAGCAGTGTTTACGGATATGGCTACACCTTC. Residues: CASSVYGYGYTF.

In this sample, this clonotype turned up many times. The chain recombines TRBV12-3 or TRBV12-4 with TRBJ2-6; the match to TRBD1 covers 7 bases. The CDR3 runs 17 residues. J was trimmed by 1 base and V by 6 bases; bases with no gene match: 9. The CDR3 DNA reads as TGTGCCAGCAGACCGGGACAGCACAAATCTGGGGCCAACGTCCTGACTTTC. It is translated as CASRPGQHKSGANVLTF.

The sample holds many counts of this clonotype. This sequence joins TRBV6-5 and TRBJ2-1; TRBD2 aligns across 13 bases. The length of the CDR3 is 16 residues. Per the germline V gene, CDR1 is MNHEY and CDR2 is SVGAGI. Trimming at V came to 6 bases and at J to 8 bases, leaving 10 bases not matched to a gene. Written as DNA, the CDR3 is TGTGCCAGCAGCCTAACCGGGACTAGCGGGATAGATGAGCAGTTCTTC. It specifies CASSLTGTSGIDEQFF.

The V gene is TRBV28, the J gene TRBJ1-5; TRBD1 is a possible D gene (5 bases). This CDR3 region has 14 residues. In germline, CDR1 is MDHEN, CDR2 SYDVKM. Trimming shortened V by 4 bases and J by 6 bases, and 13 bases separated the two germline ends. Written as DNA, the CDR3 is TGTGCCAGCAGTTCGTGGGGGACGGTTCAGCCCCAGCATTTT. Protein product: CASSSWGTVQPQHF. Together with reference TRBV28 and TRBJ1-5, the CDR3 gives the full variable domain: DVKVTQSSRYLVKRTGEKVFLECVQDMDHENMFWYRQDPGLGLRLIYFSYDVKMKEKGDIPEGYSVSREKKERFSLILESASTNQTSMYLCASSSWGTVQPQHFGDGTRLSIL.

This chain connects TRBV6-1 to TRBJ2-1; TRBD1 agrees at 10 bases. J was trimmed by 10 bases and V by 3 bases; bases with no gene match: 12. Germline CDR1 is MNHNS and CDR2 is SASEGT. This CDR3 comprises 16 residues. This chain's CDR3 is CASSDGTGTGVYEQFF. In DNA form, the CDR3 reads TGTGCCAGCAGTGATGGAACCGGGACAGGGGTATACGAGCAGTTCTTC.

This chain uses TRBV27 with TRBJ2-1, with TRBD1 as a possible D gene (5 bases). The CDR3 has 11 residues. V was pared by 6 bases and J by 9 bases, with 9 bases between. Germline CDR1 reads MNHEY; CDR2 reads SMNVEV (reference sequence). The CDR3 protein is CASRWGVEQFF. In DNA form, the CDR3 reads TGTGCCAGCAGGTGGGGCGTTGAGCAGTTCTTC.

This chain links TRBV14 with TRBJ2-5; D call uncertain. This CDR3 comprises 13 residues. V dropped 2 bases and J dropped 5 bases, with 9 bases sitting between them. Germline V gene sequence: CDR1 SGHDN, CDR2 FVKESK. The DNA of the CDR3 is TGTGCCAGCAGCCAATATTTTCGGGAGACCCAGTACTTC. Translation: CASSQYFRETQYF.

The count of this clonotype is one. The chain uses TRBV7-8 and TRBJ1-2; no clear D gene. Looked up from germline, CDR1 is SGHVS and CDR2 is FQNEAQ. The CDR3 length is 12 residues. Trimming pared 0 bases from V and 7 bases from J, leaving 6 bases between. CDR3 coding DNA: TGTGCCAGCAGCTTAGCTATCGGTGGCTACACCTTC. Protein product: CASSLAIGGYTF.

The J gene is TRBJ2-1, the V gene TRBV6-2 or TRBV6-3; D unclear. Per the germline V gene, CDR1 is MNHEY and CDR2 is SVGEGT. Trimming removed 2 bases at V and 12 bases at J, with 17 bases between. This CDR3 is built from 14 residues. This CDR3 reads CASSYVNSWTGQFF. CDR3 sequence (DNA): TGTGCCAGCAGTTACGTGAATAGCTGGACCGGGCAGTTCTTC.

This clonotype has a single count. This chain connects TRBV20-1 to TRBJ2-1; 7 bases are a match to TRBD2. Trimming took 6 bases from V and 8 from J; bases not matched to a gene: 13. CDR3 length equals 14 residues. The V gene's germline CDR1 is DFQATT and CDR2 SNEGSKA (reference sequence). The CDR3 spells CSAPGLDYTDEQFF. CDR3 nucleotides: TGCAGTGCACCTGGACTAGATTATACCGATGAGCAGTTCTTC.

The chain recombines TRBV20-1 with TRBJ2-1; 12 nucleotides align to TRBD2. The junction had 11 bases not matched to a gene; V was cut back by 3 bases and J by 5 bases. Germline V CDR1 and CDR2: DFQATT, SNEGSKA (reference sequence). The CDR3 totals 17 residues. CDR3 sequence reads: CSAREQLLAGGHNEQFF. Written as DNA, the CDR3 is TGCAGTGCTAGGGAACAACTACTAGCGGGAGGCCACAATGAGCAGTTCTTC.

The V call is TRBV11-1, the J call TRBJ2-1; TRBD2 matches 7 bases. J was trimmed by 1 base and V by 6 bases; bases with no gene match: 15. The CDR3 loop spans 18 amino acids. Germline V gives CDR1 SGHAT, CDR2 FQDESV (reference sequence). CDR3: CASSTGTTSPVSYNEQFF. CDR3 DNA: TGTGCCAGCAGTACCGGGACTACCTCTCCGGTATCCTACAATGAGCAGTTCTTC.

V is TRBV6-1 and J is TRBJ2-1; 11 bases map to TRBD2. Trimming cost V 4 bases and J 3 bases; bases outside gene matches: 5. CDR3 size: 16 residues. From germline, CDR1 is MNHNS and CDR2 SASEGT. The CDR3: CASSAAGTSGYNEQFF. The CDR3 DNA reads as TGTGCCAGCAGTGCCGCCGGGACTAGCGGCTACAATGAGCAGTTCTTC.

The genes are TRBV12-3 or TRBV12-4 and TRBJ2-5, with D possibly matching TRBD2 (6 bases). Deletions cut 7 bases from V and 7 bases from J, with 13 bases between. The CDR3 totals 12 residues. The CDR3 bases are TGTGCCAGCACGGGACGGAGGGGGACCCAGTACTTC. Encoded protein: CASTGRRGTQYF.

This chain connects TRBV18 to TRBJ1-6; no firm D call. CDR1 and CDR2 from the germline V gene are KGHSH and LQKENI. V gave up 8 bases and J gave up 0 bases, with 5 bases separating them. This CDR3 comprises 13 residues. The DNA of the CDR3 is TGTGCCAGCCTCAGCTCCTATAATTCACCCCTCCACTTT. This translates into CASLSSYNSPLHF.

In this sample, this clonotype turned up a few times. The chain recombines TRBV3-1 with TRBJ2-7, with a weak D call TRBD1 (5 bases). Germline V lookup: CDR1 LGHDT, CDR2 YNNKEL (reference sequence). V lost 1 base to trimming and J lost 1 base, with 11 bases between them. CDR3 size: 15 residues. For the CDR3, the DNA is TGTGCCAGCAGCCAAGTTGGGGCGGCTTCCTACGAGCAGTACTTC. It is translated as CASSQVGAASYEQYF.